These 5 T cell receptor beta chains originate from one sample sequenced in a study of cytomegalovirus exposure and HLA in healthy donors. The PCR had 60 Vbeta and 13 Jbeta primers. Sequenced by immunoSEQ multiplex PCR; TCRdb stores in-frame clones only, minus some. The table includes approximately 170,000 clones, less than 80% detected once. Sequenced input: PBMCs. Every receptor here comes from a female donor in good health and CMV-seronegative.

The chain is built from TRBV9 and TRBJ1-2; 9 nucleotides align to TRBD1. The CDR3 extends over 16 amino acids. The V gene's germline CDR1 is SGDLS and CDR2 YYNGEE. The trim removed 0 bases at V and 5 bases at J, leaving 8 bases unmatched. Here the CDR3 reads CASSVDRDRVLYGYTF. The CDR3 DNA reads as TGTGCCAGCAGCGTAGATCGGGACAGGGTTTTGTATGGCTACACCTTC.

This chain connects TRBV10-3 to TRBJ2-7, with D possibly matching TRBD1 (6 bases). Germline CDR1 reads ENHRY; CDR2 reads SYGVKD. V was pared by 6 bases and J by 4 bases, with 13 bases between. This CDR3 region has 13 residues. In DNA form, the CDR3 reads TGTGCCATCAGGGACAGCCAGCTTTACGAGCAGTACTTC. The encoded protein is CAIRDSQLYEQYF.

V and J are TRBV29-1 and TRBJ2-3; the match to TRBD2 covers 9 bases. CDR1 is SQVTM, CDR2 ANQGSEA, per germline. CDR3 length: 17 residues. Germline trimming cut 7 bases from V and 0 bases from J; bases unmatched to any gene: 14. The CDR3 region has the DNA TGCAGCGCCCGGGACAGACTAGCGGAGAGGAGCACAGATACGCAGTATTTT. Amino acids: CSARDRLAERSTDTQYF.

The V gene is TRBV7-9, the J gene TRBJ2-2; possible D gene TRBD2, 5 bases. Germline CDR1 reads SEHNR; CDR2 reads FQNEAQ (reference sequence). The ends were cut back, 1 base at V and 6 bases at J, with 12 bases in the middle. This CDR3 comprises 15 residues. The DNA of the CDR3 is TGTGCCAGCAGCTTAGGCGAGGGATTCGCCGGGGAGCTGTTTTTT. Its translation: CASSLGEGFAGELFF.

The CDR3 here is CASSYGGALAEAFF. The CDR3 DNA is TGTGCCAGCAGTTACGGTGGGGCATTGGCTGAAGCTTTCTTT. This chain links TRBV6-6 with TRBJ1-1; D possibly corresponds to TRBD1 (5 bases). V was pared by 2 bases and J by 6 bases, with 13 bases between. The length of the CDR3 is 14 residues. Germline CDR1 and CDR2: MNHNY and SVGAGI (reference sequence).